What follows are 19 T cell receptor beta chains derived from one specimen sequenced in a study of CD8 T cells in Susac syndrome. Random hexamers primed reverse transcription of roughly 0.5 to 1 ug RNA. One entry per CDR3 protein, called by TCRdb with MiXCR from the immunoSEQ multiplex PCR reads. Here the sample spans tens of thousands of distinct CDR3 sequences, about 92% being singletons. The sequencing input was CD4+ T cells from PBMCs. All receptors derive from a human donor with Susac syndrome.

The rearrangement links TRBV28 to TRBJ1-4; D unresolved. Per the germline V gene, CDR1 is MDHEN and CDR2 is SYDVKM. V was cut by 8 bases and J by 5 bases, with 12 bases left in between. The CDR3 sequence is 13 residues long. The CDR3 bases are TGTGCCAGCTCGACCGACGGAAATGAAAAACTGTTTTTT. The encoded protein is CASSTDGNEKLFF.

As for this clonotype: Sequence at one end of the junction differs from germline and may be a read error. This chain links TRBV11-1 with TRBJ2-7; TRBD1 is a possible D gene (6 bases). Germline values: CDR1 SGHAT, CDR2 FQDESV (reference sequence). There are 15 residues in the CDR3. The CDR3 spells CASSSFKDSSYGQYF. CDR3 sequence (DNA): TGTGCCAGCAGCTCGTTCAAGGACAGCTCATACGGGCAGTACTTC.

This chain connects TRBV5-1 to TRBJ2-7; no reliable D call. This CDR3 has 14 amino acids. With 0 bases removed from V and 4 bases from J, the gap between germline ends came to 11 bases. From germline, CDR1 is SGHRS and CDR2 YFSETQ. The CDR3 protein is CASSLAPVDYEQYF. The DNA of the CDR3 is TGCGCCAGCAGCTTGGCCCCGGTGGATTACGAGCAGTACTTC.

The V and J genes are TRBV10-3 and TRBJ2-3; the match to TRBD2 covers 8 bases. J was trimmed by 3 bases and V by 1 base; bases with no gene match: 3. CDR1 and CDR2 (germline): ENHRY, SYGVKD. This CDR3 has 15 amino acids. This CDR3 reads CAISEYTGGTDTQYF. The CDR3 DNA follows: TGTGCCATCAGTGAGTACACGGGGGGGACAGATACGCAGTATTTT.

The chain employs TRBV28 and TRBJ1-2, with D tentatively TRBD1 (5 bases). V lost 2 bases and J lost 4, with 8 bases in between. There are 13 residues in the CDR3. Looked up from germline, CDR1 is MDHEN and CDR2 is SYDVKM. The CDR3 DNA is TGTGCCAGCAGTTTAAGGGGTACCTATGGCTACACCTTC. Amino acids: CASSLRGTYGYTF.

The gene calls are TRBV2 and TRBJ2-1; 8 bases match TRBD1. Trimming at V came to 4 bases and at J to 0 bases, leaving 2 bases not matched to a gene. The V gene's germline CDR1 is SNHLY and CDR2 FYNNEI. The CDR3 extends over 15 amino acids. The DNA of the CDR3 is TGTGCCAGCAGTGGGACAGGGTCCTCCTACAATGAGCAGTTCTTC. Its protein is CASSGTGSSYNEQFF.

The chain couples TRBV5-1 to TRBJ2-2; D possibly corresponds to TRBD2 (5 bases). Trimming took off 4 bases at V and 5 bases at J, with 15 bases between the two ends. Per the germline V gene, CDR1 is SGHRS and CDR2 is YFSETQ. This CDR3 is built from 15 residues. The CDR3: CASSPGRELTGELFF. CDR3 bases: TGCGCCAGCAGCCCCGGACGGGAATTAACCGGGGAGCTGTTTTTT.

This clonotype came up once. This chain joins TRBV11-3 and TRBJ2-2, with D possibly being TRBD2 (6 bases). The CDR3 contains 17 residues. CDR1 and CDR2 from the germline V gene are SGHNT and YENEEA. V was pared by 0 bases and J by 4 bases, with 15 bases between. The CDR3 DNA sequence: TGTGCCAGCAGCTTAGATCCGGAGGGGACGGTCACCGGGGAGCTGTTTTTT. Translated: CASSLDPEGTVTGELFF.

The chain employs TRBV11-1 and TRBJ2-3; D is tentatively TRBD1 or TRBD2 (5 bases each). Germline loops: CDR1 SGHAT, CDR2 FQDESV (reference sequence). The V and J ends lost 4 bases and 1 base respectively, with 21 bases between them. The CDR3 has 18 residues. Written as DNA, the CDR3 is TGTGCCAGCAGCTGGCTCCCCGTGCGAGGGGCGGGCACAGATACGCAGTATTTT. It codes for CASSWLPVRGAGTDTQYF.

DNA for the CDR3: TGCAGTGCTACGACTAGCGACACAGATACGCAGTATTTT. Amino acids: CSATTSDTDTQYF. The chain joins TRBV20-1 to TRBJ2-3, with 8 bases fitting TRBD2. The CDR3 is 13 residues long. Germline V CDR1 and CDR2: DFQATT, SNEGSKA (reference sequence). The V and J ends lost 4 bases and 2 bases, in that order; junction bases with no gene match: 2.

This clonotype was counted between two and nine times. The chain carries TRBV19 and TRBJ2-7, with D possibly being TRBD2 (5 bases). Trimming cost V 6 bases and J 1 base, with 10 bases left between them. CDR1 and CDR2 from the germline V gene are LNHDA and SQIVND (reference sequence). This CDR3 spans 13 amino acids. CDR3 DNA: TGTGCCAGTAGCCTGACGGGGTCCTACGAGCAGTACTTC. This encodes CASSLTGSYEQYF.

This clonotype occurred a few times. The chain links TRBV5-1 to TRBJ2-7, with D hard to call. V was clipped by 0 bases and J by 2 bases, with 3 bases between them. Germline CDR1 is SGHRS and CDR2 is YFSETQ. The CDR3 sequence is 12 residues long. The CDR3 sequence: CASSLDAYEQYF. CDR3 sequence (DNA): TGCGCCAGCAGCTTGGATGCCTACGAGCAGTACTTC.

The chain couples TRBV2 to TRBJ1-5; D is possibly TRBD1 (6 bases). V shed 10 bases and J shed 3 bases, with 16 bases lying between them. The CDR3 has 14 amino acids. Germline assignment: CDR1 SNHLY and CDR2 FYNNEI. The CDR3 region is CATSQGSINQPQHF. In nucleotides, the CDR3 is TGTGCCACCTCGCAGGGGTCAATCAATCAGCCCCAGCATTTT.

The J gene is TRBJ2-3, the V gene TRBV7-3; the match to TRBD1 covers 9 bases. Germline loops: CDR1 SGHTA, CDR2 FQGTGA. V was clipped by 5 bases and J by 0 bases; unmatched bases: 6. The CDR3 spans 16 residues. DNA for the CDR3: TGTGCCAGCAGCGATGGGACAGGGATTAGCACAGATACGCAGTATTTT. It specifies CASSDGTGISTDTQYF.

The genes are TRBV28 and TRBJ1-1, with no clear D. Germline loops: CDR1 MDHEN, CDR2 SYDVKM. With 10 bases removed from V and 2 bases from J, the gap between germline ends came to 20 bases. The CDR3 length is 15 residues. CDR3 in DNA: TGTGCCACCACCAAGAAGATAGGGTTTAACACTGAAGCTTTCTTT. Protein product: CATTKKIGFNTEAFF.

This clonotype was counted once. CDR3 region: CASSLGSAGVRRETQYF. For the CDR3, the DNA is TGTGCCAGCAGCTTAGGGTCGGCAGGGGTCCGGCGGGAGACCCAGTACTTC. The chain recombines TRBV7-2 with TRBJ2-5; weak D call: TRBD1 (6 bases). Per the germline V gene, CDR1 is SGHTA and CDR2 is FQGNSA. The CDR3 covers 17 residues. The V gene lost 1 base and the J gene lost 5 bases, with 20 bases spanning the gap.

This clonotype was counted between two and nine times. CDR3 residues: CASSLAGQPQHF. The CDR3 region has the DNA TGTGCCAGCAGCTTAGCTGGGCAGCCCCAGCATTTT. The J gene is TRBJ1-5, the V gene TRBV7-2; D gene uncertain. Trimming took off 0 bases at V and 7 bases at J, with 4 bases between the two ends. Germline values: CDR1 SGHTA, CDR2 FQGNSA. CDR3 length: 12 amino acids. The whole variable domain, filled in from reference TRBV7-2 and TRBJ1-5, reads GAGVSQSPSNKVTEKGKDVELRCDPISGHTALYWYRQSLGQGLEFLIYFQGNSAPDKSGLPSDRFSAERTGGSVSTLTIQRTQQEDSAVYLCASSLAGQPQHFGDGTRLSIL.

This clonotype was seen just once. The rearrangement uses TRBV6-2 or TRBV6-3 and TRBJ1-1; maybe TRBD1 (5 bases). This CDR3 contains 14 residues. Per germline, CDR1 MNHEY and CDR2 SVGEGT. V was trimmed by 1 base and J by 3 bases, leaving 9 bases between them. CDR3 DNA sequence: TGTGCCAGCAGTTACTACAGGAGTGACACTGAAGCTTTCTTT. Its protein is CASSYYRSDTEAFF.

This chain links TRBV6-2 or TRBV6-3 with TRBJ1-1; the D gene is possibly TRBD1 (6 bases). V was pared by 0 bases and J by 1 base, with 9 bases between. The CDR3 loop spans 15 amino acids. From germline, CDR1 is MNHEY and CDR2 SVGEGT. CDR3 region: CASSYSWTANTEAFF. As DNA, the CDR3 is TGTGCCAGCAGTTACTCCTGGACAGCGAACACTGAAGCTTTCTTT.